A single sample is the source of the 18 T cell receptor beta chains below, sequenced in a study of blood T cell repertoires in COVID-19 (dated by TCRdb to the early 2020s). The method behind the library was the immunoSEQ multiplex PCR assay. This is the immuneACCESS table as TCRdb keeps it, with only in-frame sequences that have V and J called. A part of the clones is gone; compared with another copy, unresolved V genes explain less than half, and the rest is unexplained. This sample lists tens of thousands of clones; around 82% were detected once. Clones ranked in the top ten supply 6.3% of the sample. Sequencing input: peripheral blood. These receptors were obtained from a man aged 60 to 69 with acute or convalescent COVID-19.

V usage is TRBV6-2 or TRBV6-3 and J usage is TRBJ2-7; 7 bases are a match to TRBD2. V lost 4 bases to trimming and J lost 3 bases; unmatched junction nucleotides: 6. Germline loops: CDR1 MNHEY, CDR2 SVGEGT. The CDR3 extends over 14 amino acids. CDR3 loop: CASSLGLAVYEQYF. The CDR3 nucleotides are TGTGCCAGCAGTTTAGGGCTAGCGGTCTACGAGCAGTACTTC.

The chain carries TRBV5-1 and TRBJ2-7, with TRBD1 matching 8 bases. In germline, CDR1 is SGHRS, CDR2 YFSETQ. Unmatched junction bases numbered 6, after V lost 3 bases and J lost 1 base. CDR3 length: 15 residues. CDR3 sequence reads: CASSYGQGFSYEQYF. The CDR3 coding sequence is TGCGCCAGCAGCTACGGACAGGGTTTTTCCTACGAGCAGTACTTC.

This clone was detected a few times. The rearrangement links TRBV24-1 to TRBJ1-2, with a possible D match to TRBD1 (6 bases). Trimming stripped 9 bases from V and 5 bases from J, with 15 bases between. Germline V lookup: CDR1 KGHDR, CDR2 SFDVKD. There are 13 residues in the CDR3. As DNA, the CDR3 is TGTGCCACCCGTCACAGGGCAGGGTATGGCTACACCTTC. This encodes CATRHRAGYGYTF.

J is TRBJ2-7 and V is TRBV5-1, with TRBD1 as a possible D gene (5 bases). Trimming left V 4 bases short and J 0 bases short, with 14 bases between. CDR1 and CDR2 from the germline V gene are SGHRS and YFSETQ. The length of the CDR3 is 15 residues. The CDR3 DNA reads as TGCGCCAGCAGCCCCGACAGATCTCTCTCCTACGAGCAGTACTTC. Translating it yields CASSPDRSLSYEQYF. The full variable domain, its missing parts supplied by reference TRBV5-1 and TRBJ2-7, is KAGVTQTPRYLIKTRGQQVTLSCSPISGHRSVSWYQQTPGQGLQFLFEYFSETQRNKGNFPGRFSGRQFSNSRSEMNVSTLELGDSALYLCASSPDRSLSYEQYFGPGTRLTVT.

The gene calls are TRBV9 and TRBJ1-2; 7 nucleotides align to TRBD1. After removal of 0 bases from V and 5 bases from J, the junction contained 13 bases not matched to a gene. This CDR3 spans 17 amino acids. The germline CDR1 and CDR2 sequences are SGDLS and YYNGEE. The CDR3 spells CASSVEGRMDRTYGYTF. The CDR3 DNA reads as TGTGCCAGCAGCGTAGAAGGGCGGATGGACAGGACGTATGGCTACACCTTC.

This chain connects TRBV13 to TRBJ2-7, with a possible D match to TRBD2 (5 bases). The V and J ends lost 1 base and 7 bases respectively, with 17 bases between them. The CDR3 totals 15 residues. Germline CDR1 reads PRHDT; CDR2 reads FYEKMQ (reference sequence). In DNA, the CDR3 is TGTGCCAGCAGCTTAGAGGGCGGGTCCGGACGGGAGCAGTACTTC. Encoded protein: CASSLEGGSGREQYF.

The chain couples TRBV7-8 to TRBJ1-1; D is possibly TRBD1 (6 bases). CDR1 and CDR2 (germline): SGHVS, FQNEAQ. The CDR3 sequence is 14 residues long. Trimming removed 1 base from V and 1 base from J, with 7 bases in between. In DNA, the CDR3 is TGTGCCAGCAGCTTAGGACAGGCGAACACTGAAGCTTTCTTT. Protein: CASSLGQANTEAFF.

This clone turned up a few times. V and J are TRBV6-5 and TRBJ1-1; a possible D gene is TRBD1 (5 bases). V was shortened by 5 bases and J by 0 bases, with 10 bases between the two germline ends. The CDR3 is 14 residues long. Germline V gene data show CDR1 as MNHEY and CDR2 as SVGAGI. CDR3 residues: CASSLDSLNTEAFF. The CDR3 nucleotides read TGTGCCAGCAGTCTTGACAGTCTGAACACTGAAGCTTTCTTT.

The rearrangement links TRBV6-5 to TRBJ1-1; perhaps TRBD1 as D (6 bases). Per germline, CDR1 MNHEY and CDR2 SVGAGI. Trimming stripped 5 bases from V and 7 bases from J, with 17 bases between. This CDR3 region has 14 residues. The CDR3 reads CASSKFRDTIEAFF. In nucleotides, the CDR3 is TGTGCCAGCAGTAAGTTTCGGGACACAATTGAAGCTTTCTTT.

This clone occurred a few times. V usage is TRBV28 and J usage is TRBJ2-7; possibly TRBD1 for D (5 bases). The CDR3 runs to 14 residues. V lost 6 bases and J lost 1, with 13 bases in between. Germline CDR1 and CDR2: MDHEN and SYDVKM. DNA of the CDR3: TGTGCCAGCAGATCCTCGACAGTGTCCTACGAGCAGTACTTC. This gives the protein CASRSSTVSYEQYF.

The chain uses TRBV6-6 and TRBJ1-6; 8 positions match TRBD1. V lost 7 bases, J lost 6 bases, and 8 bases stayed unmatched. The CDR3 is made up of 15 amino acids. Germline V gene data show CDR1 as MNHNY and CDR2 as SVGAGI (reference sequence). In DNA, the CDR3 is TGTGCCAGCACTAATTCAGGGGGCAGTAATTCACCCCTCCACTTT. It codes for CASTNSGGSNSPLHF.

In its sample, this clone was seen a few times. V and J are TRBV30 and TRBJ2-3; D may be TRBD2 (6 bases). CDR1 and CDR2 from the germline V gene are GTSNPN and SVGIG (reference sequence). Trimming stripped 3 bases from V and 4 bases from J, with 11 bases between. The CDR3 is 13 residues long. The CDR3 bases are TGTGCCTGGAGCGCGGGCGGGGCAGATACGCAGTATTTT. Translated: CAWSAGGADTQYF.

Written as DNA, the CDR3 is TGTGCCAGCAGCTTAGGCGCGAGGTTGAGGTCCGGGGCCAACGTCCTGACTTTC. Encoded protein: CASSLGARLRSGANVLTF. This chain uses TRBV7-2 with TRBJ2-6; D gene unclear. Trimming cost V 1 base and J 4 bases, with 17 bases left between them. Germline V gene lookup returns CDR1 SGHTA and CDR2 FQGNSA. The CDR3 totals 18 residues.

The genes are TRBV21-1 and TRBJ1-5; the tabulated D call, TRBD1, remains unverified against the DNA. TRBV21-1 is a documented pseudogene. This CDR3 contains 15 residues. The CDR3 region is CASSKGRQGGEPQHF. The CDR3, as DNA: TGTGCCAGCAGCAAAGGGAGACAGGGGGGCGAGCCCCAGCATTTT.

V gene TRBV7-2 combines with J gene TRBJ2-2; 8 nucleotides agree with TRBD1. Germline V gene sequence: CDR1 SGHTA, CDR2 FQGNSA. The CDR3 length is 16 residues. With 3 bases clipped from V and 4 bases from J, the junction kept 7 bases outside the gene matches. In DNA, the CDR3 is TGTGCCAGCAGCTTCGAGGGACAGGTGATCACCGGGGAGCTGTTTTTT. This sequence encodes CASSFEGQVITGELFF.

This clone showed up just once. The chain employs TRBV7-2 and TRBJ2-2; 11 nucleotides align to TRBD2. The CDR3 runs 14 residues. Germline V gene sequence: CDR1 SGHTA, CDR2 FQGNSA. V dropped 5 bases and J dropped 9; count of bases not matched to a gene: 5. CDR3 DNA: TGTGCCAGCAGCCCGAGACTAGCGGGGAGGGAGCTGTTTTTT. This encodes CASSPRLAGRELFF.

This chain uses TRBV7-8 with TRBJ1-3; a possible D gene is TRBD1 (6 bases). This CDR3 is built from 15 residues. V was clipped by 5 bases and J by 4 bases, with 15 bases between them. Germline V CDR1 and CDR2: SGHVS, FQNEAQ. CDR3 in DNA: TGTGCCAGCAGCCCCTCTACAGGGTTAGGAAACACCATATATTTT. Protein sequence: CASSPSTGLGNTIYF.

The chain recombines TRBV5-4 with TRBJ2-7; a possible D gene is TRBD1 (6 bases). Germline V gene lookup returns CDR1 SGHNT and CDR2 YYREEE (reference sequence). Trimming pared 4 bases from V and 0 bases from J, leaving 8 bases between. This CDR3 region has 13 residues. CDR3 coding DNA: TGTGCCAGCAGCCGGGACACCTCCTACGAGCAGTACTTC. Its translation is CASSRDTSYEQYF.